Listed here are 12 T cell receptor beta chains from one sample, sequenced in a study of shared clonotypes between healthy human individuals. Assay: immunoSEQ multiplex PCR; the TCRdb copy retains only in-frame clones and omits some. The profile shows about 2.3 million clones, more than 80% of them singletons. Sequencing input: naive CD4+ T cells from PBMCs. The subset denotes: CD45RA+ positively selected. The receptors come from a young man in good health. Some clones in this sample may be carry-over from other donors' samples.

This clone appeared a single time. The sample has other DNA sequences that encode this CDR3 too. The chain joins TRBV7-2 to TRBJ2-2, with TRBD2 identical over 11 bases. V lost 3 bases, J lost 0 bases, and 0 bases stayed unmatched. CDR1 and CDR2 from the germline V gene are SGHTA and FQGNSA. The CDR3 has 16 residues. CDR3 DNA: TGTGCCAGCAGCTTTAGCGGGAGGGCGAACACCGGGGAGCTGTTTTTT. This sequence encodes CASSFSGRANTGELFF. Together with reference TRBV7-2 and TRBJ2-2, the CDR3 gives the full variable domain: GAGVSQSPSNKVTEKGKDVELRCDPISGHTALYWYRQSLGQGLEFLIYFQGNSAPDKSGLPSDRFSAERTGGSVSTLTIQRTQQEDSAVYLCASSFSGRANTGELFFGEGSRLTVL.

The rearrangement links TRBV7-3 to TRBJ2-6; D may be TRBD1 (6 bases). Trimming removed 2 bases from V and 2 bases from J, with 13 bases in between. The CDR3 totals 17 residues. Germline CDR1 is SGHTA and CDR2 is FQGTGA. CDR3 in DNA: TGTGCCAGCAGCTTAGTCTGGGACACAACTGGGGCCAACGTCCTGACTTTC. Its protein is CASSLVWDTTGANVLTF. The whole variable domain, remainder taken from reference TRBV7-3 and TRBJ2-6, is GAGVSQTPSNKVTEKGKYVELRCDPISGHTALYWYRQSLGQGPEFLIYFQGTGAADDSGLPNDRFFAVRPEGSVSTLKIQRTERGDSAVYLCASSLVWDTTGANVLTFGAGSRLTVL.

V is TRBV6-5 and J is TRBJ1-3; D remains unclear. The V end was cut by 6 bases, the J end by 8 bases, with 14 bases between. CDR3 length equals 13 residues. Germline V gene data show CDR1 as MNHEY and CDR2 as SVGAGI. For the CDR3, the DNA is TGTGCCAGCAGGGGTGGCGCCAAGTACACCATATATTTT. Its protein is CASRGGAKYTIYF.

The rearrangement uses TRBV7-6 and TRBJ2-1; TRBD1 might be the D (7 bases). CDR1 is SGHVS, CDR2 FNYEAQ, per germline. This CDR3 spans 15 amino acids. V was cut by 3 bases and J by 4 bases, with 13 bases left in between. CDR3 region: CASSLRGTVYNEQFF. The CDR3 nucleotides are TGTGCCAGCAGCTTGCGCGGGACAGTTTACAATGAGCAGTTCTTC.

The chain links TRBV14 to TRBJ2-1; 9 bases agree with TRBD2. The CDR3 contains 13 residues. CDR1 is SGHDN and CDR2 is FVKESK in the germline V gene. Unmatched junction bases numbered 4, after V lost 4 bases and J lost 9 bases. The CDR3 DNA is TGTGCCAGCAGCCCTTTAGCGGGAGTTGAGCAGTTCTTC. Encoded protein: CASSPLAGVEQFF.

J is TRBJ2-3 and V is TRBV30; 8 nucleotides match TRBD1. This CDR3 comprises 15 residues. The V segment lost 0 bases and the J segment 4 bases; nucleotides outside the gene matches: 6. In germline, CDR1 is GTSNPN, CDR2 SVGIG (reference sequence). The CDR3 sequence is CAWSVGQGVADTQYF. Here the CDR3 DNA reads TGTGCCTGGAGTGTCGGACAGGGTGTTGCAGATACGCAGTATTTT.

The chain joins TRBV28 to TRBJ1-4; TRBD1 matches at 11 bases. Germline V gene data show CDR1 as MDHEN and CDR2 as SYDVKM. The V segment lost 10 bases and the J segment 3 bases; nucleotides outside the gene matches: 13. This CDR3 comprises 17 residues. The CDR3 sequence is CATRLIGQGAPNEKLFF. The CDR3 DNA reads as TGTGCCACCAGGTTGATAGGACAGGGGGCACCTAATGAAAAACTGTTTTTT.

This chain uses TRBV2 with TRBJ1-4; D is ambiguous. The V gene lost 8 bases and the J gene lost 7 bases, with 14 bases spanning the gap. Per germline, CDR1 SNHLY and CDR2 FYNNEI. CDR3 size: 13 residues. CDR3 sequence reads: CASGGRSFEKLFF. The CDR3, as DNA: TGTGCCAGCGGAGGGAGGAGTTTTGAAAAACTGTTTTTT.

The rearrangement joins TRBV10-3 to TRBJ1-1; D is unresolved. Germline V gene lookup returns CDR1 ENHRY and CDR2 SYGVKD. There are 13 residues in the CDR3. V lost 6 bases and J 4 bases, leaving 12 bases between the germline ends. Written as DNA, the CDR3 is TGTGCCATCAGGGGAGTGGGTTCCACTGAAGCTTTCTTT. Protein product: CAIRGVGSTEAFF.

The sample holds one count of this clone. This chain uses TRBV2 with TRBJ2-1, with D possibly matching TRBD2 (5 bases). This CDR3 is built from 14 residues. Per germline, CDR1 SNHLY and CDR2 FYNNEI. Deletions cut 11 bases from V and 0 bases from J, with 14 bases between. CDR3 protein: CAVRAVSSYNEQFF. CDR3 nucleotide sequence: TGTGCCGTTCGAGCGGTTAGCTCCTACAATGAGCAGTTCTTC. The full variable domain, rest sourced from reference TRBV2 and TRBJ2-1, is EPEVTQTPSHQVTQMGQEVILRCVPISNHLYFYWYRQILGQKVEFLVSFYNNEISEKSEIFDDQFSVERPDGSNFTLKIRSTKLEDSAMYFCAVRAVSSYNEQFFGPGTRLTVL.

The V gene is TRBV12-1, the J gene TRBJ2-7; the table's D call, TRBD1, was not checked against the DNA. TRBV12-1 is annotated as a pseudogene. The CDR3 sequence is 13 residues long. In nucleotides, the CDR3 is TGTGCCAGCCGCCCCCCAGGGGCCTACGAGCAGTACTTC. This gives the protein CASRPPGAYEQYF.

CDR3 in DNA: TGTGCCAGCAGTTTCCCCGCAACCTACGAGCAGTACTTC. This encodes CASSFPATYEQYF. This chain connects TRBV28 to TRBJ2-7; D remains ambiguous. The germline V gene has CDR1 MDHEN and CDR2 SYDVKM. Between the trimmed V and J ends, which lost 3 bases and 2 bases, there was a span of 8 bases. This CDR3 region has 13 residues. Full variable domain (remainder filled in from reference TRBV28 and TRBJ2-7): DVKVTQSSRYLVKRTGEKVFLECVQDMDHENMFWYRQDPGLGLRLIYFSYDVKMKEKGDIPEGYSVSREKKERFSLILESASTNQTSMYLCASSFPATYEQYFGPGTRLTVT.